This TCR beta chain was profiled in a study of cytotoxic CD8 clonotypes in ibrutinib-treated CLL. Trimming took 5 bases from V and 0 from J; bases not matched to a gene: 3. CDR3 length: 15 amino acids. From germline, CDR1 is MNHEY and CDR2 SMNVEV (reference sequence). Profiled with immunoSEQ multiplex PCR; TCRdb holds only in-frame clones, not every one. This sample has 110,000 or so clones, with 58% found just once. This sequence was found in a human donor with chronic lymphocytic leukemia. V gene TRBV27 combines with J gene TRBJ1-1, with 10 bases fitting TRBD1. Material: PBMCs, obtained after 24 months of ibrutinib treatment. The CDR3 nucleotides are TGTGCCAGCAGTGCCGGACAGGGGGTGAACACTGAAGCTTTCTTT. Translating gives CASSAGQGVNTEAFF.